Included here is one TCR beta chain sequence, with context. Its antigen is undetermined. The V end lost 2 bases, the J end lost 8 bases, and 15 bases lay between the germline ends. The V gene's germline CDR1 is SGHVS and CDR2 FQNEAQ. This CDR3 region has 14 residues. The sample is drawn from a study of cytomegalovirus exposure and HLA in healthy donors. Study findings and constraints: Most CMV-associated TCR beta chains appeared HLA-restricted in a later analysis. A later analysis associated some 18,000 TCR beta sequences with HLA alleles at a 0.05 false discovery rate. Three of the chains that were CMV-associated were confirmed in vitro to be specific for CMV antigens.

13 Jbeta primers and 60 Vbeta primers were used for the PCR. Sequencing was performed with immunoSEQ multiplex PCR; in TCRdb, only in-frame clones are kept and a portion is missing. The sample lists tens of thousands of clones; approximately 60% were seen once. This sequence joins TRBV7-8 and TRBJ1-2, with D unclear. This TCR derives from a boy between 10 and 17 years old in good health and CMV-seropositive. Material: PBMCs. The CDR3 spells CASSLLVGSRGYTF. CDR3 DNA: TGTGCCAGCAGCTTATTGGTGGGGAGTAGGGGCTACACCTTC.